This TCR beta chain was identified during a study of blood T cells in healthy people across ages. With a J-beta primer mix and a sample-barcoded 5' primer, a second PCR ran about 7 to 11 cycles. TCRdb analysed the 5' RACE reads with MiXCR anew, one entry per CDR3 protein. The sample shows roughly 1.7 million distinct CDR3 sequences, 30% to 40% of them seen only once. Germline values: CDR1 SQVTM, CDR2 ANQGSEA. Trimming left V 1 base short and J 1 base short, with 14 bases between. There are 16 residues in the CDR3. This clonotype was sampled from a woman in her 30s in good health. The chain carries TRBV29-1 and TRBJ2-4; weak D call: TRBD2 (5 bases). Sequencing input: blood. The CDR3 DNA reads TGCAGCGTTGAAGGTCGGGAAATCGGCGCCAAAAACATTCAGTACTTC. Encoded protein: CSVEGREIGAKNIQYF.